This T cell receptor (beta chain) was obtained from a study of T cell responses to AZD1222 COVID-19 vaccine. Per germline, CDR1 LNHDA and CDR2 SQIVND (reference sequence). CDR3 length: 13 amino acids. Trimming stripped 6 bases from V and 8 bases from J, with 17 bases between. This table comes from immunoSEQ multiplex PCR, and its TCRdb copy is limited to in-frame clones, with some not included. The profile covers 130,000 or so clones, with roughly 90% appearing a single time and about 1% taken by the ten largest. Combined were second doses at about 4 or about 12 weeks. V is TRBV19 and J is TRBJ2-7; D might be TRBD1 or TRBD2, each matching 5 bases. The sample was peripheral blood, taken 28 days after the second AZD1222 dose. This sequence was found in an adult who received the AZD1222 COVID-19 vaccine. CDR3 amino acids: CASSPGTKKKQYF. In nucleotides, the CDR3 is TGTGCCAGTAGCCCCGGGACGAAAAAGAAGCAGTACTTC. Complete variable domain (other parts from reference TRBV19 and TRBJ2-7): DGGITQSPKYLFRKEGQNVTLSCEQNLNHDAMYWYRQDPGQGLRLIYYSQIVNDFQKGDIAEGYSVSREKKESFPLTVTSAQKNPTAFYLCASSPGTKKKQYFGPGTRLTVT.